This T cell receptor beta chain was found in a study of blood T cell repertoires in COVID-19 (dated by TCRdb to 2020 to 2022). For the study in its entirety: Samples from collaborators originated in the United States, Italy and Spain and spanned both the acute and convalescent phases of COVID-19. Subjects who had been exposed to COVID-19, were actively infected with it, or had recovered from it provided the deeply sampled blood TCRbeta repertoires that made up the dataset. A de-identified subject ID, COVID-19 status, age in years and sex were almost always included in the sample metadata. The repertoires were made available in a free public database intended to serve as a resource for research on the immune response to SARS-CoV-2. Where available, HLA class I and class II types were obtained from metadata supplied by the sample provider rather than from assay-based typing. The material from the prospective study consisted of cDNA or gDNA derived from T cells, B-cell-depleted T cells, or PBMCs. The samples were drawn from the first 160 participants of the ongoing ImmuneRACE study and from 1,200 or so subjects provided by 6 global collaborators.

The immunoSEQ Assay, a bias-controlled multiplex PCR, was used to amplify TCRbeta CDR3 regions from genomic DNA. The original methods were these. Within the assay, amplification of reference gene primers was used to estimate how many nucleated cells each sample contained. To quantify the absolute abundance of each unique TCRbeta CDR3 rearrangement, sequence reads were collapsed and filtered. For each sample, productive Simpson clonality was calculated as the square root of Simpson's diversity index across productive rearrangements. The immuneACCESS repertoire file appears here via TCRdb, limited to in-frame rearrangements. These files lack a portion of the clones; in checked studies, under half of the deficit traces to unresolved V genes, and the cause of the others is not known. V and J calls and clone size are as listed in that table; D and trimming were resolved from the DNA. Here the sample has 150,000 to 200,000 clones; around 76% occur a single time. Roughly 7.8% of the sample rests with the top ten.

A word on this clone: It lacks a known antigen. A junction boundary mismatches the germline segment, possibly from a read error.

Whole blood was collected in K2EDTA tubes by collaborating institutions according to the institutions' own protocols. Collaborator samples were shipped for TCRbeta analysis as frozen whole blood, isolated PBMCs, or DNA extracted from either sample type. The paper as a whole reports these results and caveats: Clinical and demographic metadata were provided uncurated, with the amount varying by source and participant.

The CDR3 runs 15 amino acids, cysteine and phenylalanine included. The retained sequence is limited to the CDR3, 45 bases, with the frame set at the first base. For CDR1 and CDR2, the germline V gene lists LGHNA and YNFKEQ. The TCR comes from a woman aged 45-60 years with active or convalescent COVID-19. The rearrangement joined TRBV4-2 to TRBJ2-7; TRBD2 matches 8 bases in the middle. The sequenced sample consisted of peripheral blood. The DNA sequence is TGTGCCAGCAGTCAAGACCCAGCGGGAGCGTGGGAGCAGTACTTC. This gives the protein CASSQDPAGAWEQYF.